This T cell receptor (beta chain) comes out of a study of blood T cell repertoires in COVID-19. Looking at the study overall: PBMCs, B-cell-depleted T cells, or T cells provided the cDNA or gDNA that made up the material.

Data came from immunoSEQ multiplex PCR; TCRdb stores just in-frame clones and leaves some out. The sample holds around 67,000 clones, about 80% seen once. Germline CDR1 is SGHAT and CDR2 is FQNNGV. The CDR3 runs to 13 residues. Between the trimmed V and J ends, which lost 1 base and 6 bases, there was a span of 7 bases. The sequence derives from a woman between 70 and 85 years old with acute or convalescent COVID-19. The sample taken for sequencing was peripheral blood. V is TRBV11-2 and J is TRBJ1-5; D not certain. CDR3 nucleotides: TGTGCCAGCAGCTTAGCGATCGGTCAGCCCCAGCATTTT. Protein sequence: CASSLAIGQPQHF.